This T cell receptor beta chain originates from a study of blood T cell repertoires in COVID-19. In the study overall: Acute and convalescent COVID-19 samples came from the United States, Italy and Spain. Sources were T cells, B-cell-depleted T cells, or PBMCs; the material itself was cDNA or gDNA.

Produced via immunoSEQ multiplex PCR; TCRdb's table is partial and in-frame only. The table lists 90,000 to 100,000 clones, approximately 90% of them singletons. Specimen: peripheral blood. This TCR came from a man aged 45 to 65 with acute or convalescent COVID-19.

Here the CDR3 reads CASSANRRGQANSPLHF. As DNA, the CDR3 is TGCGCCAGCAGTGCTAATCGTAGGGGACAGGCAAATTCACCCCTCCACTTT. The V and J genes are TRBV10-2 and TRBJ1-6; TRBD1 matches at 8 bases. The CDR3 contains 17 residues. Trimming at V came to 4 bases and at J to 7 bases, leaving 12 bases not matched to a gene. CDR1 is WSHSY and CDR2 is SAAADI in the germline V gene.